There are a few counts of the clone carrying this TCR beta chain. One junction end disagrees with the germline gene, perhaps due to a read error. The sample has other DNA sequences that encode this CDR3 too. This sample's treatment: randomized to nivolumab then ipilimumab (arm A) or the reverse (arm B). From thawed PBMCs, live CD3+CD8+ cells negative for CD19 and CD56 were sorted. CDR3 size: 17 residues. The germline CDR1 and CDR2 sequences are SGHAT and FQNNGV. The table came from immunoSEQ multiplex PCR; TCRdb's copy has only in-frame clones and leaves some out. The table includes roughly 8,400 clones, roughly 60% detected once. The data derive from a study of sequential checkpoint blockade in melanoma.

The chain couples TRBV11-2 to TRBJ1-3, with unresolved D. The source material was CD8+ T cells sorted from blood (inferred from file names), sampled from a patient given nivolumab and ipilimumab in sequence. The sequence came from a human patient with melanoma. Some clones in this sample may be carry-over from other donors' samples. Written as DNA, the CDR3 is TGCGCCAGCAGCCAAAGGGCAGGAGGCCGCTCTGGAAACACCATATATTTT. This gives the protein CASSQRAGGRSGNTIYF.